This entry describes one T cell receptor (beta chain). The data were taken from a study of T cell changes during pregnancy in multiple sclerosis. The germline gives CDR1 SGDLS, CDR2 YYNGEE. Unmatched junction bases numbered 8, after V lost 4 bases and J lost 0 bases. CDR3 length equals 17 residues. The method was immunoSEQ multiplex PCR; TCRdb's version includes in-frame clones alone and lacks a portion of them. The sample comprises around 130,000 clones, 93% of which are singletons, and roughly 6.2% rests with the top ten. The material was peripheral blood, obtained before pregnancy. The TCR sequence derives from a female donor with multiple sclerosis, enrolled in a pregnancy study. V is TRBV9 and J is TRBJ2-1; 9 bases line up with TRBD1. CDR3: CASSFRQGESSYNEQFF. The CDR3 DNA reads TGTGCCAGCAGCTTCAGACAGGGGGAAAGCTCCTACAATGAGCAGTTCTTC. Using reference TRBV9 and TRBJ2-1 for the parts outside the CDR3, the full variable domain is DSGVTQTPKHLITATGQRVTLRCSPRSGDLSVYWYQQSLDQGLQFLIQYYNGEERAKGNILERFSAQQFPDLHSELNLSSLELGDSALYFCASSFRQGESSYNEQFFGPGTRLTVL.